This TCR beta chain was profiled in a study of PD-L1 blockade in urothelial cancer. The wider study: Patients took up atezolizumab around 2014 at 1,200 mg intravenously every 3 weeks.

This table comes from immunoSEQ multiplex PCR, and its TCRdb copy is limited to in-frame clones, with some not included. The sample yields approximately 47,000 clones, 80% to 90% seen once. Study-level points and caveats: Clones that were tumor-associated expanded more in the blood of durable-benefit patients at 3 weeks.

The CDR3 consists of 15 residues. V shed 0 bases and J 3 bases; nucleotides not matched to a gene: 5. The V gene's germline CDR1 is MNHEY and CDR2 SMNVEV (reference sequence). This clone was counted once. The antigen is unknown. Time point defined: peripheral blood 6 weeks after treatment start. Metastatic or locally advanced urothelial carcinoma was present in the patients. Pretreatment sampling and on-treatment sampling together yielded between 1 and 8 samples for each patient. This TCR was recovered from a man aged 65 to 79 with urothelial cancer. The specimen was PBMCs, collected around atezolizumab (anti-PD-L1) treatment. This sequence joins TRBV27 and TRBJ2-7; 7 positions agree with TRBD1. The CDR3 is CASSLSTGAHYEQYF. CDR3 nucleotides: TGTGCCAGCAGTTTATCCACAGGGGCCCACTACGAGCAGTACTTC.